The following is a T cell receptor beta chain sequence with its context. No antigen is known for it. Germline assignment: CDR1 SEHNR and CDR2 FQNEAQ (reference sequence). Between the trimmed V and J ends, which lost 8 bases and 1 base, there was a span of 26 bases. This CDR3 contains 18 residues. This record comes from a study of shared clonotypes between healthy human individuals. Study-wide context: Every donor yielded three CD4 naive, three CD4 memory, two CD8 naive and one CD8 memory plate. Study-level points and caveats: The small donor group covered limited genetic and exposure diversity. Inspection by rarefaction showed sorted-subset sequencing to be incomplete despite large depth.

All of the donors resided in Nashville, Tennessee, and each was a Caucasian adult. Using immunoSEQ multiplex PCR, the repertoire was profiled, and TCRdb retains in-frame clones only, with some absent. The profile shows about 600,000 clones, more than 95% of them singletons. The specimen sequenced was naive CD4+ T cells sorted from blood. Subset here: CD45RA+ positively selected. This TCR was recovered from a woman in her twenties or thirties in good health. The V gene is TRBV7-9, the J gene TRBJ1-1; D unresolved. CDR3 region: CASFPNIDSGEGNTEAFF. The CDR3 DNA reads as TGTGCCAGCTTCCCGAATATAGACTCCGGGGAGGGGAACACTGAAGCTTTCTTT.